This passage covers 15 T cell receptor beta chains from one sample sequenced in a study of T cells expressing NK-cell markers. Each CDR3 protein gets one entry in TCRdb, which reprocessed the 5' RACE reads and gives no DNA. The sample holds 440,000 or so distinct CDR3 sequences. Sequenced material: blood T cells: a sorted CD56 or NKG2C T cell subset, CD4+ or CD8+ T cells, or bulk PBMC T cells (not recorded which). The receptors here all came from a woman between 18 and 69 years old in good health.

The chain combines TRBV11-2 with TRBJ2-3; the TCRdb call, TRBD1, lacks DNA for checking. Germline assignment: CDR1 SGHAT and CDR2 FQNNGV. This CDR3 comprises 15 residues. CDR3 loop: CASAPGQYSEDTQYF.

V gene TRBV10-3 combines with J gene TRBJ1-1; TCRdb picks TRBD1, but there is no DNA to check that call. The CDR3 runs to 14 residues. CDR1 and CDR2 from the germline V gene are ENHRY and SYGVKD. The CDR3 reads CAISVARDSYEAFF.

The chain employs TRBV28 and TRBJ1-2. The CDR3 totals 16 residues. Germline V gene sequence: CDR1 MDHEN, CDR2 SYDVKM. The CDR3 protein is CASSIPGPSGVYGYTF.

V usage is TRBV27 and J usage is TRBJ2-2. Germline CDR1 is MNHEY and CDR2 is SMNVEV (reference sequence). The CDR3 sequence is 14 residues long. CDR3 amino acids: CASSLNPATGELFF.

The V call is TRBV3-1, the J call TRBJ1-1; TCRdb calls TRBD1, which cannot be checked without DNA. The CDR3 runs 14 residues. Germline values: CDR1 LGHDT, CDR2 YNNKEL (reference sequence). The chain's CDR3 is CASRAEGWDTEAFF. Full variable domain (outside the CDR3, taken from reference TRBV3-1 and TRBJ1-1): DTAVSQTPKYLVTQMGNDKSIKCEQNLGHDTMYWYKQDSKKFLKIMFSYNNKELIINETVPNRFSPKSPDKAHLNLHINSLELGDSAVYFCASRAEGWDTEAFFGQGTRLTVV.

The chain has TRBV4-3 and TRBJ2-3; TCRdb's D call of TRBD2 is untestable without DNA. Germline loops: CDR1 LGHNA, CDR2 YSLEER. The CDR3 runs to 19 residues. This CDR3 is CASSRKDGRLAGVGDTQYF.

CDR3 sequence reads: CASSLDGREAFF. The chain couples TRBV6-6 to TRBJ1-1; TCRdb reports TRBD1, a call that lacks DNA to check it against. The CDR3 totals 12 residues. CDR1 is MNHNY and CDR2 is SVGAGI in the germline V gene (reference sequence).

J is TRBJ1-5 and V is TRBV6-2 or TRBV6-3; TCRdb calls TRBD1, which cannot be checked without DNA. The length of the CDR3 is 17 residues. CDR1 MNHEY and CDR2 SVGEGT come from the germline V gene. CDR3 region: CASSYLGDRGSNQPQHF.

The chain carries TRBV12-3 or TRBV12-4 and TRBJ1-5. The CDR3 contains 15 residues. The CDR3 reads CASSKLRASNQPQHF.

This sequence joins TRBV6-1 and TRBJ1-2. Looked up from germline, CDR1 is MNHNS and CDR2 is SASEGT. The length of the CDR3 is 11 residues. CDR3 sequence reads: CASSERSGYTF.

The chain has TRBV7-9 and TRBJ1-1; no DNA is available, so the TRBD1 call from TCRdb remains unchecked. This CDR3 has 12 amino acids. CDR1 and CDR2 from the germline V gene are SEHNR and FQNEAQ (reference sequence). The CDR3 sequence is CASSSYRAEAFF.

The V gene is TRBV10-3, the J gene TRBJ2-5; the D call from TCRdb, TRBD1, cannot be confirmed without DNA. The CDR3 spans 13 residues. The germline V gene has CDR1 ENHRY and CDR2 SYGVKD. This CDR3 is CAISGDSQETQYF.

The chain recombines TRBV7-2 with TRBJ2-5; TCRdb gives TRBD1 as the D gene, but with no DNA this cannot be confirmed. Germline V CDR1 and CDR2: SGHTA, FQGNSA. CDR3 length: 15 residues. The CDR3 region is CASSLRPGFQETQYF.

This chain links TRBV9 with TRBJ2-5; there is no DNA to check the TCRdb D call of TRBD2. The germline gives CDR1 SGDLS, CDR2 YYNGEE. There are 14 residues in the CDR3. CDR3 in amino acids: CASSTSGRLETQYF.

This chain uses TRBV4-3 with TRBJ2-1; the TCRdb call, TRBD2, lacks DNA for checking. The CDR3 is 17 residues long. Germline V gene data show CDR1 as LGHNA and CDR2 as YSLEER. The CDR3 region is CASSQDRSWGGSNEQFF.